This T cell receptor (beta chain) comes out of a study of T cells in Graves' hyperthyroidism and ophthalmopathy. Diagnoses used clinical symptoms, serum thyroxine and TRAb, thyroid ultrasound and orbital computed tomography. RNA transcripts served as the template for amplifying TCR beta CDR3 regions. Primed by the HTBI set, a first-round RT-PCR was run on the TCR CDR3. From the multiplex PCR reads, TCRdb called clonotypes with MiXCR, one entry per CDR3 protein. Of about 760,000 distinct CDR3 sequences detected, 30% to 40% appear once; the ten largest clones hold around 30%. This clonotype came up many times. The ends lost 4 bases at V and 3 bases at J; junction bases unmatched: 9. Germline V CDR1 and CDR2: SEHNR, FQNEAQ (reference sequence). This CDR3 contains 15 residues.

The TCR sequence derives from a woman aged 40 to 50 with Graves' hyperthyroidism. The genes are TRBV7-9 and TRBJ2-7; TRBD1 matches at 7 bases. Sequencing was performed on blood. The CDR3 nucleotides read TGTGCCAGCAGCTACAGGGGAGATAAGGACTACGAGCAGTACTTC. Amino acids: CASSYRGDKDYEQYF.